The clone carrying this TCR beta chain has more than one count but fewer than ten. The target antigen is unknown. Trimming cost V 1 base and J 6 bases, with 19 bases left between them. CDR1 is MNHNS and CDR2 is SASEGT in the germline V gene. CDR3 length: 17 residues. The sorted Tregs were CD4+CD25+CD127-/low cells. Full-length variable regions came from constant-region reverse primers plus semi-nested Nested Universal Primer A PCR. TCRdb used MiXCR to reprocess the 5' RACE reads, holding one entry per CDR3 protein. The data hold roughly 45,000 distinct CDR3 sequences, with over 20% observed a single time. Findings of the study overall: Tumor Treg TCRs overlapped most with tumor naive CD4+ cells.

The source is a female donor with breast cancer. The gene calls are TRBV6-1 and TRBJ1-5; D is perhaps TRBD1 (6 bases). The specimen sequenced was Tregs sorted from a lymph node. DNA of the CDR3: TGTGCCAGCAGTGAAGTGGGCTTTTGGGGGCAACCTCAGCCCCAGCATTTT. It translates to CASSEVGFWGQPQPQHF.